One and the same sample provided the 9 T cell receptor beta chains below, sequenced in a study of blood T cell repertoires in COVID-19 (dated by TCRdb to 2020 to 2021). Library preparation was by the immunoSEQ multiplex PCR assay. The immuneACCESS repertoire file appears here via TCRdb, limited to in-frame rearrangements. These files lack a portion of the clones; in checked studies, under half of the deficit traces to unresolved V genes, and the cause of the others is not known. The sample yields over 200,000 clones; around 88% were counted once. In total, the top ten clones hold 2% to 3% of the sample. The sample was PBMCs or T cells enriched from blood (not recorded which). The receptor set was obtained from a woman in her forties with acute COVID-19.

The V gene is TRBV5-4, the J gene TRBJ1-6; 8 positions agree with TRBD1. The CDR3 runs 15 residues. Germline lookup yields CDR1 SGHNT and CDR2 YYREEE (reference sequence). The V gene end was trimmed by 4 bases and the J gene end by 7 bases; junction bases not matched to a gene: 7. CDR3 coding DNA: TGTGCCAGCAGCAGGGGACAGGCTGTCAATTCACCCCTCCACTTT. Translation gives CASSRGQAVNSPLHF.

In nucleotides, the CDR3 is TGCGCCAGCAGCACAACCGGGACAGGGTACTCCTACGAGCAGTACGTC. Its translation: CASSTTGTGYSYEQYV. The genes are TRBV10-2 and TRBJ2-7; 9 bases agree with TRBD1. The ends lost 6 bases at V and 0 bases at J; junction bases unmatched: 9. Germline CDR1 WSHSY, CDR2 SAAADI. The CDR3 runs to 16 residues.

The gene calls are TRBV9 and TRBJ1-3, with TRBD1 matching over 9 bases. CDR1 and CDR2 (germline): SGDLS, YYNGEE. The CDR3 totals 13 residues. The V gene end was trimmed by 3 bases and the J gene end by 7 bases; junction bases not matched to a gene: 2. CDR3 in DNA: TGTGCCAGCAGCGGGGACAGGGAGAACACCATATATTTT. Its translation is CASSGDRENTIYF. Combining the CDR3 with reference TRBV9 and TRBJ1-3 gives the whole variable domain DSGVTQTPKHLITATGQRVTLRCSPRSGDLSVYWYQQSLDQGLQFLIQYYNGEERAKGNILERFSAQQFPDLHSELNLSSLELGDSALYFCASSGDRENTIYFGEGSWLTVV.

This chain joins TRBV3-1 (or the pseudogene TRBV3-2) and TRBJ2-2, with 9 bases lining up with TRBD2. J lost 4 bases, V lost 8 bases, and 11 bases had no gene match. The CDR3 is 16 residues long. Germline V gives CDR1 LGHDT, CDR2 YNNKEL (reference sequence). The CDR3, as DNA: TGTGCCAGCCAGCGGCGGGAGGGCACGGGCACCGGGGAGCTGTTTTTT. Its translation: CASQRREGTGTGELFF.

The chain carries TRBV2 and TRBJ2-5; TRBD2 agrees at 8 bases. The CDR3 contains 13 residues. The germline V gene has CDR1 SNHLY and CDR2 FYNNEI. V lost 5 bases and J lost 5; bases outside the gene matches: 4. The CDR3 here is CASSPRGGETQYF. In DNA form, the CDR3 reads TGTGCCAGCAGTCCCCGCGGGGGGGAGACCCAGTACTTC. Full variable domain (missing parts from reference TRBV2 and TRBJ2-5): EPEVTQTPSHQVTQMGQEVILRCVPISNHLYFYWYRQILGQKVEFLVSFYNNEISEKSEIFDDQFSVERPDGSNFTLKIRSTKLEDSAMYFCASSPRGGETQYFGPGTRLLVL.

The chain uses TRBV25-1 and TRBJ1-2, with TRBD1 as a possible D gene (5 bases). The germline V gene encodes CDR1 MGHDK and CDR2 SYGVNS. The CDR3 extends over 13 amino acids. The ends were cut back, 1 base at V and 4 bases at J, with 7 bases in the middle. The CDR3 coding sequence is TGTGCCAGCAGTGAATTTAGGGGCTATGGCTACACCTTC. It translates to CASSEFRGYGYTF.

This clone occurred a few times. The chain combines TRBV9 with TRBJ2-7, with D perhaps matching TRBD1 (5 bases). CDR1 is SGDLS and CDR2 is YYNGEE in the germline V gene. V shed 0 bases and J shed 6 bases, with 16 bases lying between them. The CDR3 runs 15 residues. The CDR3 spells CASSVGQGTVGEQYF. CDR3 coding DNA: TGTGCCAGCAGCGTAGGGCAGGGCACGGTGGGCGAGCAGTACTTC.

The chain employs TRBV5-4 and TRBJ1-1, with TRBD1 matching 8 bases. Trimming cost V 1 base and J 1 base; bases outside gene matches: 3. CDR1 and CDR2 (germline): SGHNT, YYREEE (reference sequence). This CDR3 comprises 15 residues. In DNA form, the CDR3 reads TGTGCCAGCAGCTTGCAGGGGGCACCGAACACTGAAGCTTTCTTT. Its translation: CASSLQGAPNTEAFF.

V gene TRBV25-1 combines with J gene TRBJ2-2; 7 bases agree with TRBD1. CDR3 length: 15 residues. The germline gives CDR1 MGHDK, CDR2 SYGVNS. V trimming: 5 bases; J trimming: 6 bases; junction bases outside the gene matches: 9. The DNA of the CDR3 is TGTGCCAGCAGTCAGACAGGGTTAGACGCCGGGGAGCTGTTTTTT. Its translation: CASSQTGLDAGELFF.